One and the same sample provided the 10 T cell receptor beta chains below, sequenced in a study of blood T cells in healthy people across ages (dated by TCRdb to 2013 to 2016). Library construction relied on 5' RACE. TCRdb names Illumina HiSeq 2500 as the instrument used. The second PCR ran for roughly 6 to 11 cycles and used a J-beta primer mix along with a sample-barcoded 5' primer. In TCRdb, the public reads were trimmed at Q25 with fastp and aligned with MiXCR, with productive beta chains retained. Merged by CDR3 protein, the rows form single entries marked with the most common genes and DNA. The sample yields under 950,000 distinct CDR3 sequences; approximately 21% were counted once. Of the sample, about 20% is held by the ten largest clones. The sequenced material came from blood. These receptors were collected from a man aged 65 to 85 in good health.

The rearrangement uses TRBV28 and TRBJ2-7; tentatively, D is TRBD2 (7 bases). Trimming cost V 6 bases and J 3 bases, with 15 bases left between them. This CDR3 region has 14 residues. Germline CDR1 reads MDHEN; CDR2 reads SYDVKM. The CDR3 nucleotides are TGTGCCAGCAGGCCGGGGGGCTCTCTCTACGAGCAGTACTTC. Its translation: CASRPGGSLYEQYF.

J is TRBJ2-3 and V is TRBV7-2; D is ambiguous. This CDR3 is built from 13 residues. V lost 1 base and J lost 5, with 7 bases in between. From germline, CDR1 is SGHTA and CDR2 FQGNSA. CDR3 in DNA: TGTGCCAGCAGCTTAGTCTCGGTAGATACGCAGTATTTT. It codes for CASSLVSVDTQYF.

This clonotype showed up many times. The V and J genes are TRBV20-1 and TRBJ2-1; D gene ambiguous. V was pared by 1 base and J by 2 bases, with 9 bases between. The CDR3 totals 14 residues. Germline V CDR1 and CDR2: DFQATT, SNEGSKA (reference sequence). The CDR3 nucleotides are TGCAGTGCTAGAGGGTACAGCGCCTACAATGAGCAGTTCTTC. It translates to CSARGYSAYNEQFF.

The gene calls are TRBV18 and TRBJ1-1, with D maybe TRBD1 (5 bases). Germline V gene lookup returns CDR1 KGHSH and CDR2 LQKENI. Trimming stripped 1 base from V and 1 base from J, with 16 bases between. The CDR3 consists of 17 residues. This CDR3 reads CASSPRVARGSNTEAFF. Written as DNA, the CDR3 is TGTGCCAGCTCACCACGGGTCGCTCGGGGGTCGAACACTGAAGCTTTCTTT.

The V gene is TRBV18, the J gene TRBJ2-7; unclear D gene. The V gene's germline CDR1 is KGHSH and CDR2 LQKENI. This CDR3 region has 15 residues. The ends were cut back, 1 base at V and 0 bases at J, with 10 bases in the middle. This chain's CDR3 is CASSPRGYTSYEQYF. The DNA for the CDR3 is TGTGCCAGCTCACCACGAGGATATACCTCCTACGAGCAGTACTTC.

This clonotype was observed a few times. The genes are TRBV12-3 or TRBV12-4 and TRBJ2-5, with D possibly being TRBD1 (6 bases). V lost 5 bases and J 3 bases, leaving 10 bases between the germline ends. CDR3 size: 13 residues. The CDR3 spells CASSHRTEETQYF. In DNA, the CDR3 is TGTGCCAGCAGTCACCGGACAGAAGAGACCCAGTACTTC.

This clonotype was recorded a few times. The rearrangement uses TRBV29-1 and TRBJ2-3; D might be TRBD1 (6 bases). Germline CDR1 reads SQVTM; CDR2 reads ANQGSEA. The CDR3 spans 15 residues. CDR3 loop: CSGRWIGTFTDTQYF. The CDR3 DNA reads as TGCTCCGGTCGCTGGATAGGGACATTCACAGATACGCAGTATTTT.

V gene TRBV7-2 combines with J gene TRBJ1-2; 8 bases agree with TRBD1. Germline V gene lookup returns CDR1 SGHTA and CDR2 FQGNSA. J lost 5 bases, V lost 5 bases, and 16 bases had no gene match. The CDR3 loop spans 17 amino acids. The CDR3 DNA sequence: TGTGCCAGCAGCCCATCGGACAGGGCTCCCTTGGGGTATGGCTACACCTTC. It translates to CASSPSDRAPLGYGYTF. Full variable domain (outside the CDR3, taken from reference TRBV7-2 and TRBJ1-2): GAGVSQSPSNKVTEKGKDVELRCDPISGHTALYWYRQSLGQGLEFLIYFQGNSAPDKSGLPSDRFSAERTGGSVSTLTIQRTQQEDSAVYLCASSPSDRAPLGYGYTFGSGTRLTVV.

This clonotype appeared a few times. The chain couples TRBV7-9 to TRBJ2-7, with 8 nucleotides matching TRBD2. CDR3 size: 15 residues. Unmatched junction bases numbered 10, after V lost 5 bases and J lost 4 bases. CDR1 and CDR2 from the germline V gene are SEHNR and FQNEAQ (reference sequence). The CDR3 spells CASSPRGLVIYEQYF. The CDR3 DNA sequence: TGTGCCAGCAGCCCAAGGGGACTAGTCATTTACGAGCAGTACTTC.

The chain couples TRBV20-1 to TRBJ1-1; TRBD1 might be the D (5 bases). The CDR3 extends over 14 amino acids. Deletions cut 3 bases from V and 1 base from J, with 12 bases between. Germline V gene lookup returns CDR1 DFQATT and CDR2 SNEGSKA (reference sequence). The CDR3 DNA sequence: TGCAGTGCTAGTAGGGGCCGCCAGAACACTGAAGCTTTCTTT. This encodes CSASRGRQNTEAFF.